This T cell receptor beta chain was captured by sequencing in a study of CD8 T cells in ankylosing spondylitis (dated by TCRdb to 2016 to 2017). Background on the whole study: T cell receptor beta repertoires were profiled in healthy donors and ankylosing spondylitis patients so that disease-linked TCR variants could be found. In total, the full study cohort was made up of nearly 110 healthy donors and some 26 ankylosing spondylitis patients. Peripheral blood was sampled, and synovial fluid was also collected from ankylosing spondylitis patients. What the research found in general, with its limitations: Blood from ankylosing spondylitis patients appeared to be characterized by a TCR beta motif composed of eight or nine highly homologous amino acid variants. Some of the motif variants had been reported before in the synovial fluid and blood of reactive arthritis patients, a finding that suggests common disease-initiation mechanisms. The disease-linked clones were reported as significantly enriched in matched synovial fluid samples from ankylosing spondylitis patients. A CD8+ phenotype was shown by the disease-linked clones, which were found at relatively low frequencies in peripheral blood.

Inclusive of the bounding cysteine and phenylalanine, the CDR3 is 16 residues long. Only the CDR3 DNA is retained, 48 bases long and in frame from the first base. V and J lose 1 base and 0 bases, and a span of 12 bases separates them. According to the germline V gene, CDR1 reads KGHSH and CDR2 reads LQKENI. The sequencer listed for this sample is Illumina HiSeq 2500. TCR beta libraries were prepared by quantitative 5'-RACE with molecular barcodes. The authors' pipeline ran thus. Disease-linked TCR variants were identified with a new computational method built on a probabilistic model of VDJ rearrangement. TCRdb reanalyzed the raw reads on its own, using fastp at Q25 for trimming and MiXCR for clone calling, and kept in-frame beta chains. Each CDR3 protein appears once, grouped with its most common genes and DNA. It is TCRdb's table, rather than the study itself, that gives the V and J calls and clone size. The sample table shows 250,000 to 400,000 distinct CDR3 sequences, and about 9.9% are seen once. The top ten clonotypes cover around 8.4% of the sample.

This clonotype turned up a few times. Its binding antigen is unknown. No much larger clone exists at a distance of one base, and base qualities are not known. The TCR comes from a female donor with ankylosing spondylitis or in good health (not recorded which). The receptor chain draws on TRBV18 and TRBJ1-1; confidence is insufficient to name the D gene. Sequencing was performed on blood, either unsorted or a sorted T cell fraction (not recorded which). The CDR3 protein sequence reads: CASSPLTDPMNTEAFF. In nucleotides, the sequence is TGTGCCAGCTCACCACTAACTGACCCCATGAACACTGAAGCTTTCTTT.